The 31 T cell receptor beta chains below come from one sample, sequenced in a study of blood T cell repertoires in COVID-19. Sequencing used immunoSEQ multiplex PCR; TCRdb keeps in-frame clones, though not all of them. The data hold more than 200,000 clones, with around 84% observed a single time. The sample taken for sequencing was PBMCs or T cells enriched from blood (not recorded which). The receptors were gathered from a woman aged 40 to 50 with acute COVID-19.

This rearrangement joins TRBV27 to TRBJ1-6, with 8 bases identical to TRBD1. CDR1 is MNHEY and CDR2 is SMNVEV in the germline V gene (reference sequence). The CDR3 sequence is 14 residues long. Trimming cost V 7 bases and J 9 bases; bases outside gene matches: 8. CDR3: CASTTGTGSSPLHF. CDR3 nucleotides: TGTGCCAGCACCACCGGGACAGGAAGTTCACCCCTCCACTTT.

J is TRBJ1-6 and V is TRBV6-5; 10 nucleotides align to TRBD1. The CDR3 totals 15 residues. V lost 0 bases and J lost 8; bases outside the gene matches: 1. CDR1 MNHEY and CDR2 SVGAGI come from the germline V gene. The CDR3 coding sequence is TGTGCCAGCAGTTACTCAGGGACAGGGGATTCACCCCTCCACTTT. This sequence encodes CASSYSGTGDSPLHF.

V is TRBV11-1 and J is TRBJ2-5; 7 nucleotides line up with TRBD2. Germline V gene data show CDR1 as SGHAT and CDR2 as FQDESV (reference sequence). V trimming: 5 bases; J trimming: 7 bases; junction bases outside the gene matches: 13. CDR3 length: 15 amino acids. The CDR3 protein is CASSTPAGRTGTQYF. The CDR3 DNA sequence: TGTGCCAGCAGCACTCCAGCGGGACGTACGGGGACCCAGTACTTC. Full variable domain (missing parts from reference TRBV11-1 and TRBJ2-5): EAEVAQSPRYKITEKSQAVAFWCDPISGHATLYWYRQILGQGPELLVQFQDESVVDDSQLPKDRFSAERLKGVDSTLKIQPAELGDSAMYLCASSTPAGRTGTQYFGPGTRLLVL.

The chain has TRBV11-2 and TRBJ1-5; D might be TRBD1 (6 bases). Trimming took 5 bases from V and 5 from J, leaving 13 bases between them. Germline lookup yields CDR1 SGHAT and CDR2 FQNNGV. The CDR3 has 14 residues. The CDR3 nucleotides are TGTGCCAGCAGCCAGGGGCAGGGATATCAGCCCCAGCATTTT. It encodes CASSQGQGYQPQHF.

This clone was seen more than once but under ten times. This chain links TRBV5-1 with TRBJ1-1; a weak D match, TRBD1 (6 bases). Germline V gene sequence: CDR1 SGHRS, CDR2 YFSETQ. V was trimmed by 0 bases and J by 0 bases, leaving 12 bases between them. The CDR3 length is 16 residues. In nucleotides, the CDR3 is TGCGCCAGCAGCTTGGGCCAGGGGCTGGTGAACACTGAAGCTTTCTTT. This codes for CASSLGQGLVNTEAFF.

This chain uses TRBV5-1 with TRBJ2-4; tentative D call: TRBD2 (5 bases). Germline V gives CDR1 SGHRS, CDR2 YFSETQ. V lost 4 bases, J lost 2 bases, and 10 bases lay in between. The length of the CDR3 is 14 residues. The CDR3 nucleotides are TGCGCCAGCAGCCCCCGGGGAACCAAAAACATTCAGTACTTC. This codes for CASSPRGTKNIQYF.

The chain is built from TRBV30 and TRBJ1-6; possibly TRBD1 for D (5 bases). V dropped 2 bases and J dropped 7 bases, with 12 bases sitting between them. Germline V gene lookup returns CDR1 GTSNPN and CDR2 SVGIG (reference sequence). The CDR3 loop spans 14 amino acids. The CDR3 loop is CAWSLDSRNSPLHF. The DNA of the CDR3 is TGTGCCTGGAGTCTTGACAGCCGAAATTCACCCCTCCACTTT.

The chain carries TRBV2 and TRBJ2-2; 8 bases match TRBD2. V shed 2 bases, J shed 3 bases, and the junction held 5 bases outside the gene matches. Germline V gene sequence: CDR1 SNHLY, CDR2 FYNNEI. There are 16 residues in the CDR3. The DNA for the CDR3 is TGTGCCAGCAGTGAATTCGGGGGGGACGACACCGGGGAGCTGTTTTTT. Protein product: CASSEFGGDDTGELFF. The full variable domain, rest sourced from reference TRBV2 and TRBJ2-2, is EPEVTQTPSHQVTQMGQEVILRCVPISNHLYFYWYRQILGQKVEFLVSFYNNEISEKSEIFDDQFSVERPDGSNFTLKIRSTKLEDSAMYFCASSEFGGDDTGELFFGEGSRLTVL.

Here the CDR3 reads CASSLVQENSPLHF. CDR3 nucleotide sequence: TGCGCCAGCAGCTTGGTACAGGAAAATTCACCCCTCCACTTT. The gene calls are TRBV5-1 and TRBJ1-6, with D possibly matching TRBD1 (5 bases). V lost 0 bases and J lost 7, with 8 bases in between. Germline V gene data show CDR1 as SGHRS and CDR2 as YFSETQ. The CDR3 loop spans 14 amino acids.

The CDR3 protein is CASSEMGAGTYNEQFF. CDR3 DNA: TGTGCCAGCAGTGAAATGGGGGCTGGGACCTACAATGAGCAGTTCTTC. V usage is TRBV2 and J usage is TRBJ2-1, with D maybe TRBD1 (6 bases). V lost 2 bases and J 2 bases, leaving 13 bases between the germline ends. Germline values: CDR1 SNHLY, CDR2 FYNNEI. The CDR3 has 16 amino acids. Together with reference TRBV2 and TRBJ2-1, the CDR3 gives the full variable domain: EPEVTQTPSHQVTQMGQEVILRCVPISNHLYFYWYRQILGQKVEFLVSFYNNEISEKSEIFDDQFSVERPDGSNFTLKIRSTKLEDSAMYFCASSEMGAGTYNEQFFGPGTRLTVL.

The V gene is TRBV6-4, the J gene TRBJ2-1; the match to TRBD2 covers 9 bases. Germline lookup yields CDR1 MRHNA and CDR2 SNTAGT. V shed 2 bases, J shed 7 bases, and the junction held 6 bases outside the gene matches. The CDR3 runs 15 residues. CDR3 in DNA: TGTGCCAGCAGTGACGGCGGGGGGGCCTCGAATGAGCAGTTCTTC. Residues: CASSDGGGASNEQFF.

The V call is TRBV19, the J call TRBJ1-5; D is possibly TRBD1 (6 bases). V was shortened by 4 bases and J by 2 bases, with 12 bases between the two germline ends. The CDR3 has 15 residues. Germline CDR1 is LNHDA and CDR2 is SQIVND (reference sequence). The CDR3 nucleotides are TGTGCCAGTAGTACACAGGGCCAGGGCAATCAGCCCCAGCATTTT. Amino acids: CASSTQGQGNQPQHF.

The chain combines TRBV2 with TRBJ1-5; D might be TRBD1 (5 bases). V was pared by 6 bases and J by 1 base, with 13 bases between. The CDR3 is 15 residues long. The germline V gene encodes CDR1 SNHLY and CDR2 FYNNEI. CDR3 sequence reads: CASRPQGGSNQPQHF. In DNA, the CDR3 is TGTGCCAGCAGGCCCCAGGGAGGGAGCAATCAGCCCCAGCATTTT.

The chain couples TRBV29-1 to TRBJ1-2; 10 bases are a match to TRBD1. The CDR3 loop spans 13 amino acids. V gave up 6 bases and J gave up 7 bases; unmatched junction bases: 8. Germline CDR1 and CDR2: SQVTM and ANQGSEA. The CDR3: CSVTVGQGGGYTF. CDR3 bases: TGCAGCGTGACGGTCGGACAGGGGGGTGGCTACACCTTC.

The J gene is TRBJ2-7, the V gene TRBV28, with 7 bases identical to TRBD1. Per the germline V gene, CDR1 is MDHEN and CDR2 is SYDVKM. This CDR3 comprises 12 residues. V lost 7 bases, J lost 7 bases, and 7 bases stayed unmatched. Here the CDR3 DNA reads TGTGCCAGCAATGACAGGGCAGGGGAGCAGTACTTC. Its protein product is CASNDRAGEQYF.

The table lists this clone with a few counts. The gene calls are TRBV11-2 and TRBJ2-7; 7 bases line up with TRBD1. V dropped 8 bases and J dropped 0; count of bases not matched to a gene: 4. The CDR3 length is 13 residues. Germline values: CDR1 SGHAT, CDR2 FQNNGV. DNA of the CDR3: TGTGCCAGCCGGACAGGATCCTCCTACGAGCAGTACTTC. Protein product: CASRTGSSYEQYF.

The chain links TRBV3-1 (or the pseudogene TRBV3-2) to TRBJ2-2; 9 nucleotides line up with TRBD1. This CDR3 has 16 amino acids. Unmatched junction bases numbered 4, after V lost 0 bases and J lost 5 bases. CDR1 LGHDT and CDR2 YNNKEL come from the germline V gene (reference sequence). The CDR3 spells CASSQEYRGHTGELFF. DNA of the CDR3: TGTGCCAGCAGCCAAGAATACAGGGGGCATACCGGGGAGCTGTTTTTT.

This clone was recorded only once. V is TRBV2 and J is TRBJ2-7, with a tentative D call TRBD1 (6 bases). V was trimmed by 7 bases and J by 1 base, leaving 14 bases between them. The germline gives CDR1 SNHLY, CDR2 FYNNEI. CDR3 length: 14 residues. CDR3 in amino acids: CASNRDTASYEQYF. CDR3 DNA sequence: TGTGCCAGCAACCGGGACACGGCTTCCTACGAGCAGTACTTC.

Points on this clone: This sample also contains other DNA sequences that code for the same CDR3. In DNA, the CDR3 is TGTGCCAGCAGTTACTCGGCGGGAGGGCCGAATAATGAGCAGTTCTTC. Protein sequence: CASSYSAGGPNNEQFF. The rearrangement uses TRBV6-2 or TRBV6-3 and TRBJ2-1; 9 bases line up with TRBD2. CDR1 and CDR2 (germline): MNHEY, SVGEGT. V lost 0 bases and J lost 7; bases outside the gene matches: 7. CDR3 length equals 16 residues.

The genes are TRBV2 and TRBJ2-7; the D is unclear. The CDR3 is 12 amino acids. V lost 8 bases to trimming and J lost 4 bases, with 12 bases between them. CDR1 is SNHLY, CDR2 FYNNEI, per germline. The CDR3 protein is CASWAEEYEQYF. Written as DNA, the CDR3 is TGTGCCAGCTGGGCCGAAGAGTACGAGCAGTACTTC.

The CDR3 DNA is TGTGCCAGCAGACTACCTGACAGGGCCTGGCAGACCTTC. This sequence encodes CASRLPDRAWQTF. V and J are TRBV6-5 and TRBJ1-2, with 7 bases that match TRBD1. CDR3 length: 13 amino acids. Germline V gene sequence: CDR1 MNHEY, CDR2 SVGAGI. V trimming: 6 bases; J trimming: 14 bases; junction bases outside the gene matches: 15.

The J gene is TRBJ2-5, the V gene TRBV7-8, with D maybe TRBD1 (5 bases). The CDR3 sequence is 15 residues long. Germline loops: CDR1 SGHVS, CDR2 FQNEAQ. The V end lost 5 bases, the J end lost 1 base, and 14 bases lay between the germline ends. The CDR3 region is CASSIYSGAQETQYF. The CDR3 DNA is TGTGCCAGCAGCATCTACAGTGGGGCCCAAGAGACCCAGTACTTC.

The chain recombines TRBV18 with TRBJ1-1, with D tentatively TRBD1 (6 bases). Trimming cost V 1 base and J 4 bases, with 22 bases left between them. In germline, CDR1 is KGHSH, CDR2 LQKENI. The CDR3 runs to 18 residues. DNA of the CDR3: TGTGCCAGCTCACCACTTAGGGCCAAGGGGGAAGGGAGCACTGAAGCTTTCTTT. Its protein is CASSPLRAKGEGSTEAFF. Complete variable domain (other parts from reference TRBV18 and TRBJ1-1): NAGVMQNPRHLVRRRGQEARLRCSPMKGHSHVYWYRQLPEEGLKFMVYLQKENIIDESGMPKERFSAEFPKEGPSILRIQQVVRGDSAAYFCASSPLRAKGEGSTEAFFGQGTRLTVV.

J is TRBJ2-4 and V is TRBV10-2; D not resolved. The germline gives CDR1 WSHSY, CDR2 SAAADI. V dropped 8 bases and J dropped 1 base, with 9 bases sitting between them. The CDR3 has 13 residues. CDR3 DNA sequence: TGCGCCAGCTTAGCTAATGCCAAAAACATTCAGTACTTC. Its translation: CASLANAKNIQYF.

V usage is TRBV7-9 and J usage is TRBJ2-7; 13 nucleotides match TRBD2. The V segment lost 5 bases and the J segment 6 bases; nucleotides outside the gene matches: 4. Germline assignment: CDR1 SEHNR and CDR2 FQNEAQ (reference sequence). The CDR3 has 14 residues. The CDR3 spells CASSAGLAGAEQYF. For the CDR3, the DNA is TGTGCCAGCAGCGCCGGACTAGCGGGAGCCGAGCAGTACTTC. Looking up the rest from reference TRBV7-9 and TRBJ2-7 gives the full variable domain: DTGVSQNPRHKITKRGQNVTFRCDPISEHNRLYWYRQTLGQGPEFLTYFQNEAQLEKSRLLSDRFSAERPKGSFSTLEIQRTEQGDSAMYLCASSAGLAGAEQYFGPGTRLTVT.

V usage is TRBV28 and J usage is TRBJ1-2, with no clear D. The CDR3 has 11 residues. Germline lookup yields CDR1 MDHEN and CDR2 SYDVKM. The ends were cut back, 6 bases at V and 4 bases at J, with 6 bases in the middle. CDR3 bases: TGTGCCAGCAGCCTCAGCTATGGCTACACCTTC. This gives the protein CASSLSYGYTF.

Notes on this clone: Distinct nucleotide sequences in the sample also encode this CDR3. The CDR3 protein is CASRPGQGVGGYTF. In DNA form, the CDR3 reads TGTGCCAGCAGACCGGGACAGGGGGTAGGGGGCTACACCTTC. The V call is TRBV28, the J call TRBJ1-2; 11 nucleotides line up with TRBD1. Germline CDR1 is MDHEN and CDR2 is SYDVKM. This CDR3 spans 14 amino acids. J lost 8 bases, V lost 6 bases, and 8 bases had no gene match.

The chain has TRBV28 and TRBJ2-7; 10 bases align to TRBD1. The length of the CDR3 is 15 residues. V was clipped by 4 bases and J by 5 bases; unmatched bases: 8. CDR1 is MDHEN and CDR2 is SYDVKM in the germline V gene. This chain's CDR3 is CASSSPTGGNHEQYF. In DNA, the CDR3 is TGTGCCAGCAGTTCTCCGACAGGGGGCAACCACGAGCAGTACTTC.

The chain couples TRBV7-6 to TRBJ2-7; tentatively, D is TRBD2 (5 bases). V lost 1 base to trimming and J lost 3 bases, with 16 bases between them. The CDR3 runs 16 residues. CDR1 and CDR2 from the germline V gene are SGHVS and FNYEAQ. The DNA of the CDR3 is TGTGCCAGCAGCTTAGAGGCGGGTCCGCACAACTACGAGCAGTACTTC. Its translation is CASSLEAGPHNYEQYF.

This chain joins TRBV6-5 and TRBJ1-4; 7 bases agree with TRBD1. V lost 6 bases, J lost 1 base, and 2 bases stayed unmatched. From germline, CDR1 is MNHEY and CDR2 SVGAGI. The CDR3 is 14 amino acids. The CDR3: CASSHRGTNEKLFF. CDR3 coding DNA: TGTGCCAGCAGCCACAGGGGAACTAATGAAAAACTGTTTTTT.

For the CDR3, the DNA is TGTGCCAGCAGTGACTCGCGGACTAGGGATGAGCAGTTCTTC. As protein: CASSDSRTRDEQFF. This rearrangement joins TRBV6-4 to TRBJ2-1; TRBD2 matches 7 bases. CDR1 MRHNA and CDR2 SNTAGT come from the germline V gene. The CDR3 has 14 residues. V shed 0 bases and J 8 bases; nucleotides not matched to a gene: 4.